The rows below give T cell receptor beta chains drawn from one sample of a study of T cells in Graves' hyperthyroidism and ophthalmopathy. Via MiXCR, TCRdb re-called the multiplex PCR reads, giving one row per CDR3 protein. This sample has around 420,000 distinct CDR3 sequences, with around 16% found just once. Sequences were obtained from blood. These receptors all come from a woman under 30 with Graves' hyperthyroidism. The CDR3 runs from the conserved cysteine through the conserved F or W. The order of the fields is clone size, J gene, V gene, D gene, CDR3 protein, CDR3 DNA. The D gene is left open where the match is weak. A row's size may be missing; if present it is once, few, many or a size class.

many,TRBJ2-5,TRBV6-1,TRBD2,CASSEGSSGVWKTQYF,TGTGCCAGCAGTGAAGGGTCTAGCGGGGTTTGGAAGACCCAGTACTTC
few,TRBJ2-5,TRBV5-1,TRBD2,CASSLTGGGGFQETQYF,TGCGCCAGCAGCTTGACCGGCGGGGGGGGCTTCCAAGAGACCCAGTACTTC
many,TRBJ2-3,TRBV27,TRBD2,CASKSQREGRDTQYF,TGTGCCAGCAAGTCCCAGCGGGAGGGCCGAGATACGCAGTATTTT
-,TRBJ2-7,TRBV14,-,CASSQDHPGTGRYEQYF,TGTGCCAGCAGCCAAGACCATCCCGGGACCGGACGATACGAGCAGTACTTC
many,TRBJ2-7,TRBV20-1,-,CSASLLSLAFHEQYF,TGCAGTGCTAGTCTTCTATCACTAGCCTTCCACGAGCAGTACTTC
few,TRBJ2-2,TRBV25-1,-,CASSDYPSVSGELFF,TGTGCCAGCAGTGACTACCCTAGCGTATCCGGGGAGCTGTTTTTT
many,TRBJ1-5,TRBV10-1,-,CASSSDGGQPQHF,TGCGCCAGCAGCTCAGACGGCGGTCAGCCCCAGCATTTT
many,TRBJ2-2,TRBV6-5,TRBD2,CASSYSRIGVAGDTGELFF,TGTGCCAGCAGTTACTCCCGTATTGGAGTAGCGGGGGACACCGGGGAGCTGTTTTTT
once,TRBJ2-5,TRBV28,TRBD2,CASSLLSGDQETQYF,TGTGCCAGCAGTTTACTCAGCGGGGACCAAGAGACCCAGTACTTC
many,TRBJ1-1,TRBV19,TRBD1,CASSMTGYTEAFF,TGTGCCAGTAGTATGACAGGGTACACTGAAGCTTTCTTT
-,TRBJ2-1,TRBV7-9,TRBD2,CASRENGLAGGIDEQFF,TGTGCCAGCAGGGAAAATGGACTAGCGGGAGGAATCGATGAGCAGTTCTTC
-,TRBJ1-2,TRBV3-1,TRBD1,CASSQNAGGGYGYTF,TGTGCCAGCAGCCAAAACGCAGGGGGAGGCTATGGCTACACCTTC
-,TRBJ2-7,TRBV19,-,CASSIHRYEQYF,TGTGCCAGTAGTATTCACCGCTACGAGCAGTACTTC
many,TRBJ2-5,TRBV29-1,-,CSIREPQETQYF,TGCAGCATCCGGGAGCCACAAGAGACCCAGTACTTC
once,TRBJ1-1,TRBV9,TRBD1,CASSAPRTGAVFNTEAFF,TGTGCCAGCAGCGCCCCCCGGACAGGGGCTGTGTTCAACACTGAAGCTTTCTTT
-,TRBJ2-5,TRBV13,-,CASSSTEEETQYF,TGTGCCAGCAGCTCAACCGAGGAAGAGACCCAGTACTTC
many,TRBJ1-2,TRBV5-4,-,CASSPRVSGNYGYTF,TGTGCCAGCAGCCCGAGGGTATCGGGGAACTATGGCTACACCTTC
many,TRBJ1-5,TRBV7-8,TRBD1,CASSFGTGGHQPQHF,TGTGCCAGCAGCTTCGGGACAGGGGGCCATCAGCCCCAGCATTTT
few,TRBJ2-5,TRBV20-1,-,CSASQVPGHRGETQYF,TGCAGTGCTTCCCAGGTACCGGGCCACCGGGGGGAGACCCAGTACTTC
-,TRBJ2-7,TRBV27,TRBD2,CASGRTSSYEQYF,TGTGCCAGCGGAAGGACTAGCTCCTACGAGCAGTACTTC
once,TRBJ1-1,TRBV12-5,-,CASGLDEAYTMNTEAFF,TGTGCTAGTGGTTTGGACGAGGCGTATACAATGAACACTGAAGCTTTCTTT
-,TRBJ2-1,TRBV24-1,-,CATSDGAGLEQFF,TGTGCCACCAGTGACGGGGCAGGGTTGGAGCAGTTCTTC
many,TRBJ1-1,TRBV11-3,TRBD1,CASSWRDRGSSTEAFF,TGTGCCAGCAGCTGGCGGGACAGGGGAAGCAGCACTGAAGCTTTCTTT
many,TRBJ2-5,TRBV20-1,-,CRPLVRDRGKTQYF,TGCAGGCCCCTCGTCCGTGACCGGGGGAAGACCCAGTACTTC
few,TRBJ2-1,TRBV20-1,TRBD2,CSARREGPHNEQFF,TGCAGTGCTAGGCGGGAGGGCCCTCACAATGAGCAGTTCTTC
many,TRBJ2-7,TRBV28,TRBD2,CASSPTRLAVHEQYF,TGTGCCAGCAGTCCCACGAGACTAGCTGTCCACGAGCAGTACTTC
-,TRBJ2-4,TRBV19,-,CASSPYSGGQNIQYF,TGTGCCAGTAGTCCCTACTCAGGGGGGCAAAACATTCAGTACTTC
-,TRBJ2-4,TRBV20-1,-,CSARDSGLGNIQYF,TGCAGTGCTAGAGATTCGGGGCTGGGAAACATTCAGTACTTC
-,TRBJ1-5,TRBV12-3/TRBV12-4,-,CASSFYSTGNRPQHF,TGTGCCAGCAGTTTTTACAGTACTGGCAATCGGCCCCAGCATTTT